What follows describes a single T cell receptor (beta chain). Looked up from germline, CDR1 is SGHKS and CDR2 is YYEKEE (reference sequence). V shed 2 bases and J shed 4 bases, with 15 bases lying between them. The CDR3 consists of 16 residues. The sample is drawn from a study of T cell changes during pregnancy in multiple sclerosis. Measured with immunoSEQ multiplex PCR; TCRdb has only the in-frame clones, and not every one. The table shows about 38,000 clones, with roughly 89% occurring only once. The receptor comes from a female donor with multiple sclerosis, enrolled in a pregnancy study. The chain joins TRBV5-5 to TRBJ2-2; D is unresolved. Material: CD4+ T cells from peripheral blood mononuclear cells, obtained in the second trimester of pregnancy. In DNA form, the CDR3 reads TGTGCCAGCAGCTTTAACTGGGCCCTGAGCACCGGGGAGCTGTTTTTT. Protein product: CASSFNWALSTGELFF.